A selection of T cell receptor beta chains follows, all from one sample in a study of response to subunit inactivated influenza vaccine. TCRdb re-analysed the RT-PCR reads in MiXCR, keeping a single row per CDR3 protein. The sample holds 650,000 to 800,000 distinct CDR3 sequences, 15% to 20% seen once. Sequenced material: PBMCs from blood, taken 4 to 6 days after vaccination. The source is a man in his fifties who received an inactivated influenza vaccine. CDR3s include the opening cysteine and the closing phenylalanine or tryptophan. Each record gives: CDR3 DNA, CDR3 protein, clone size, J gene, D gene, V gene. A D gene is named only where the DNA matches it firmly. Size tells how often a clone was seen (once, few, many) or the class of an expanded clone, and some rows leave it out.

cdr3_nt: TGCGCCAGCAGCCTCGACTCGAGCTCCTACAATGAGCAGTTCTTC
cdr3_aa: CASSLDSSSYNEQFF
clone_size: many
j_call: TRBJ2-1
d_call: .
v_call: TRBV5-1

cdr3_nt: TGTGCCAGCAAACCTAGCGGATACACAGATACGCAGTATTTT
cdr3_aa: CASKPSGYTDTQYF
clone_size: .
j_call: TRBJ2-3
d_call: TRBD2
v_call: TRBV5-6

cdr3_nt: TGTGCCAGCAGCCAAGTTCCTAGCGGGGTATACAATGAGCAGTTCTTC
cdr3_aa: CASSQVPSGVYNEQFF
clone_size: .
j_call: TRBJ2-1
d_call: TRBD2
v_call: TRBV3-1

cdr3_nt: TGTGCCACCAGTGACCCGGGACTAGCGGCCTACAATGAGCAGTTCTTC
cdr3_aa: CATSDPGLAAYNEQFF
clone_size: .
j_call: TRBJ2-1
d_call: TRBD2
v_call: TRBV24-1

cdr3_nt: TGTGCCAGCATGATGGGGGGGGAGAACATTCAGTACTTC
cdr3_aa: CASMMGGENIQYF
clone_size: .
j_call: TRBJ2-4
d_call: TRBD2
v_call: TRBV2

cdr3_nt: TGTGCCAGTATGCCAGCTGGGGGGGAAAAACTGTTTTTT
cdr3_aa: CASMPAGGEKLFF
clone_size: few
j_call: TRBJ1-4
d_call: .
v_call: TRBV27

cdr3_nt: TGTGCCAGCAGTTTAGGTGGGACTATCTTGGATACGCAGTATTTT
cdr3_aa: CASSLGGTILDTQYF
clone_size: few
j_call: TRBJ2-3
d_call: TRBD2
v_call: TRBV12-3/TRBV12-4

cdr3_nt: TGTGCCAGCAGTTACTCAAAGAGACAGGGGGCGAAAGTTTTCTTT
cdr3_aa: CASSYSKRQGAKVFF
clone_size: many
j_call: TRBJ1-1
d_call: TRBD1
v_call: TRBV6-5

cdr3_nt: TGTGCCAGCAGCCAATTGAAGGCCATGAACACTGAAGCTTTCTTT
cdr3_aa: CASSQLKAMNTEAFF
clone_size: .
j_call: TRBJ1-1
d_call: .
v_call: TRBV3-1

cdr3_nt: TGTGCCAGCAGCGTACGGACAGGGGTTAACACCGGGGAGCTGTTTTTT
cdr3_aa: CASSVRTGVNTGELFF
clone_size: .
j_call: TRBJ2-2
d_call: TRBD1
v_call: TRBV9

cdr3_nt: TGTGCCAGCAGCTTCCGTGGGAACGGGGAAGAGACCCAGTACTTC
cdr3_aa: CASSFRGNGEETQYF
clone_size: .
j_call: TRBJ2-5
d_call: .
v_call: TRBV7-9

cdr3_nt: TGCGCCAGCAGCCAAGATCGGAAATCCACAGATACGCAGTATTTT
cdr3_aa: CASSQDRKSTDTQYF
clone_size: .
j_call: TRBJ2-3
d_call: .
v_call: TRBV4-3

cdr3_nt: TGTGCCAGCAGTTTACGGGGCACCTATGGCTACACCTTC
cdr3_aa: CASSLRGTYGYTF
clone_size: few
j_call: TRBJ1-2
d_call: .
v_call: TRBV27

cdr3_nt: TGTGCCAGCAGCCAAGTTAAACAGGGAACTGAAGCTTTCTTT
cdr3_aa: CASSQVKQGTEAFF
clone_size: .
j_call: TRBJ1-1
d_call: .
v_call: TRBV3-1

cdr3_nt: TGTGCCACTCACACGGGGTTGGACACTGAAGCTTTCTTT
cdr3_aa: CATHTGLDTEAFF
clone_size: few
j_call: TRBJ1-1
d_call: .
v_call: TRBV2

cdr3_nt: TGCAGCGTGTTATGGGGATCCGAGCAGTACTTC
cdr3_aa: CSVLWGSEQYF
clone_size: few
j_call: TRBJ2-7
d_call: .
v_call: TRBV29-1

cdr3_nt: TGTGCCAGCAGCCAAGATCTCGCGGGGGACCCTACGCAGTATTTT
cdr3_aa: CASSQDLAGDPTQYF
clone_size: few
j_call: TRBJ2-3
d_call: TRBD2
v_call: TRBV4-2

cdr3_nt: TGTGCCAGCGGCCTAGCGGGGGGTGGAGAGACCCAGTACTTC
cdr3_aa: CASGLAGGGETQYF
clone_size: few
j_call: TRBJ2-5
d_call: TRBD2
v_call: TRBV7-8

cdr3_nt: TGCGCCAGCAGCCAAGATACGGTCACAGATACGCAGTATTTT
cdr3_aa: CASSQDTVTDTQYF
clone_size: few
j_call: TRBJ2-3
d_call: .
v_call: TRBV4-3

cdr3_nt: TGTGCCAGCAGGACTGCGGGACAGGGATCTTCACCCCTCCACTTT
cdr3_aa: CASRTAGQGSSPLHF
clone_size: few
j_call: TRBJ1-6
d_call: TRBD1
v_call: TRBV27

cdr3_nt: TGCGCCAGCAGCCCACAGGGGAGGAGCGGGGAGCTGTTTTTT
cdr3_aa: CASSPQGRSGELFF
clone_size: .
j_call: TRBJ2-2
d_call: .
v_call: TRBV5-1

cdr3_nt: TGCAGTGCTAGAGATATAGGGGGCGCAGCCAAAAACATTCAGTACTTC
cdr3_aa: CSARDIGGAAKNIQYF
clone_size: few
j_call: TRBJ2-4
d_call: TRBD1
v_call: TRBV20-1

cdr3_nt: TGTGCCACCAGCGTAAGGGACTCCAACAATGAGCAGTTCTTC
cdr3_aa: CATSVRDSNNEQFF
clone_size: few
j_call: TRBJ2-1
d_call: .
v_call: TRBV15

cdr3_nt: TGTGCCAGCAGGGGCGGGAGAAGGTGGAATGAGCAGTTCTTC
cdr3_aa: CASRGGRRWNEQFF
clone_size: few
j_call: TRBJ2-1
d_call: TRBD2
v_call: TRBV28

cdr3_nt: TGTGCCATCAGTGGGCAGGGGGGGGGAAAAAGCAATGAGCAGTTCTTC
cdr3_aa: CAISGQGGGKSNEQFF
clone_size: few
j_call: TRBJ2-1
d_call: .
v_call: TRBV10-3

cdr3_nt: TGTGCCAGCAGCTTAATTTTCACTGAAGCTTTCTTT
cdr3_aa: CASSLIFTEAFF
clone_size: few
j_call: TRBJ1-1
d_call: .
v_call: TRBV11-2

cdr3_nt: TGCAGCGTTGGGGCCGGGACAGGGGCCACAGATACGCAGTATTTT
cdr3_aa: CSVGAGTGATDTQYF
clone_size: .
j_call: TRBJ2-3
d_call: TRBD1
v_call: TRBV29-1

cdr3_nt: TGCAGTGCTAGAGATCTCGGTCAGTACTCCTACGAGCAGTACTTC
cdr3_aa: CSARDLGQYSYEQYF
clone_size: .
j_call: TRBJ2-7
d_call: .
v_call: TRBV20-1

cdr3_nt: TGTGCCAGCAGCCAAGAAAGGGCAGGGAGGAACATTCAGTACTTC
cdr3_aa: CASSQERAGRNIQYF
clone_size: few
j_call: TRBJ2-4
d_call: .
v_call: TRBV4-2

cdr3_nt: TGCAGCGTTGAAGGGGGAACCGAGCCCTTCTCCTACAATGAGCAGTTCTTC
cdr3_aa: CSVEGGTEPFSYNEQFF
clone_size: .
j_call: TRBJ2-1
d_call: .
v_call: TRBV29-1

cdr3_nt: TGTGCCAGCAGTCCCCGGTTGGCCAAAAACATTCAGTACTTC
cdr3_aa: CASSPRLAKNIQYF
clone_size: .
j_call: TRBJ2-4
d_call: .
v_call: TRBV12-3/TRBV12-4

cdr3_nt: TGTGCCAGCAGCCACGGACAGGGACGGGAGTACGGCTACACCTTC
cdr3_aa: CASSHGQGREYGYTF
clone_size: .
j_call: TRBJ1-2
d_call: TRBD1
v_call: TRBV4-2

cdr3_nt: TGTGCCAGCAGTTACGGATCCGCCTCCTACGAGCAGTACTTC
cdr3_aa: CASSYGSASYEQYF
clone_size: .
j_call: TRBJ2-7
d_call: .
v_call: TRBV6-2/TRBV6-3

cdr3_nt: TGCAGCGCACGGGGGGGGCAGAACACTGAAGCTTTCTTT
cdr3_aa: CSARGGQNTEAFF
clone_size: .
j_call: TRBJ1-1
d_call: .
v_call: TRBV29-1

cdr3_nt: TGTGCCAGCAGCCCCACGCCGGGGGTCCGGTACGAGCAGTACTTC
cdr3_aa: CASSPTPGVRYEQYF
clone_size: .
j_call: TRBJ2-7
d_call: .
v_call: TRBV11-2

cdr3_nt: TGTGCCAGCAGTTTAGGTCATGGGGGAACCAATGAGCAGTTCTTC
cdr3_aa: CASSLGHGGTNEQFF
clone_size: many
j_call: TRBJ2-1
d_call: .
v_call: TRBV12-3/TRBV12-4

cdr3_nt: TGTGCCAGCAGTGAAGGGCTAGTGGGCACAGATACGCAGTATTTT
cdr3_aa: CASSEGLVGTDTQYF
clone_size: .
j_call: TRBJ2-3
d_call: .
v_call: TRBV6-1

cdr3_nt: TGCAGTGCCTCCCGGCCCGACTATGGCTACACCTTC
cdr3_aa: CSASRPDYGYTF
clone_size: .
j_call: TRBJ1-2
d_call: .
v_call: TRBV20-1

cdr3_nt: TGTGCCAGCAGCCCAGACGCGACTAGTTTAGATACGCAGTATTTT
cdr3_aa: CASSPDATSLDTQYF
clone_size: .
j_call: TRBJ2-3
d_call: .
v_call: TRBV5-4

cdr3_nt: TGTGCCAGCAGCCAGCGGGAGGGCCGAAATGCAGATACGCAGTATTTT
cdr3_aa: CASSQREGRNADTQYF
clone_size: .
j_call: TRBJ2-3
d_call: TRBD2
v_call: TRBV7-2

cdr3_nt: TGTGCCAGCAGCTTGGATCCAGGGACCGACTACGAGCAGTACTTC
cdr3_aa: CASSLDPGTDYEQYF
clone_size: .
j_call: TRBJ2-7
d_call: .
v_call: TRBV5-6

cdr3_nt: TGTGCCAGCAGCAGAGGGGACCGAAACATTCAGTACTTC
cdr3_aa: CASSRGDRNIQYF
clone_size: few
j_call: TRBJ2-4
d_call: .
v_call: TRBV7-6

cdr3_nt: TGTGCCAGCAGCGTAGAACAGGGAGCCAGAAAACTGTTTTTT
cdr3_aa: CASSVEQGARKLFF
clone_size: .
j_call: TRBJ1-4
d_call: .
v_call: TRBV7-2

cdr3_nt: TGTGCCAGCAGGGACCATAGCGGGGGGGCCCTGTACAATGAGCAGTTCTTC
cdr3_aa: CASRDHSGGALYNEQFF
clone_size: .
j_call: TRBJ2-1
d_call: TRBD2
v_call: TRBV9

cdr3_nt: TGTGCCAGCAGCGTGGGACTCGACATAGGTACAGATACGCAGTATTTT
cdr3_aa: CASSVGLDIGTDTQYF
clone_size: .
j_call: TRBJ2-3
d_call: .
v_call: TRBV5-4

cdr3_nt: TGTGCCAGCAGTTACCAACAGGGGGTGAACACCGGGGAGCTGTTTTTT
cdr3_aa: CASSYQQGVNTGELFF
clone_size: .
j_call: TRBJ2-2
d_call: TRBD1
v_call: TRBV6-5

cdr3_nt: TGTGCCAGTAGTGGAGGTGACCGGGAACACCAAGGAGATACGCAGTATTTT
cdr3_aa: CASSGGDREHQGDTQYF
clone_size: .
j_call: TRBJ2-3
d_call: .
v_call: TRBV19

cdr3_nt: TGCGCCAGCGCGGACGGCTCTGGAAACACCATATATTTT
cdr3_aa: CASADGSGNTIYF
clone_size: many
j_call: TRBJ1-3
d_call: .
v_call: TRBV5-1

cdr3_nt: TGTGCCAGCAGTGATCTTTTGCGGACAGGGGGCTACGAGCAGTACTTC
cdr3_aa: CASSDLLRTGGYEQYF
clone_size: few
j_call: TRBJ2-7
d_call: TRBD1
v_call: TRBV25-1

cdr3_nt: TGTGCCAGCAGGGTGGGACAGGGTGCAGATACGCAGTATTTT
cdr3_aa: CASRVGQGADTQYF
clone_size: few
j_call: TRBJ2-3
d_call: TRBD1
v_call: TRBV28

cdr3_nt: TGTGCCAGCAGCTTGCCCCTCACCGGGACAGGGGCCTACGAGCAGTACTTC
cdr3_aa: CASSLPLTGTGAYEQYF
clone_size: few
j_call: TRBJ2-7
d_call: TRBD1
v_call: TRBV11-2

cdr3_nt: TGTGCCACCAGTGCGGACACCGGTCAGCTGTTTTTT
cdr3_aa: CATSADTGQLFF
clone_size: few
j_call: TRBJ2-2
d_call: .
v_call: TRBV24-1

cdr3_nt: TGTGCCACCCGGGACACCCCGAACACTGAAGCTTTCTTT
cdr3_aa: CATRDTPNTEAFF
clone_size: .
j_call: TRBJ1-1
d_call: .
v_call: TRBV24-1

cdr3_nt: TGCGCCAGCAGCTCGACGGGACAGGGGGCGGGCGGCTACACCTTC
cdr3_aa: CASSSTGQGAGGYTF
clone_size: few
j_call: TRBJ1-2
d_call: TRBD1
v_call: TRBV5-1

cdr3_nt: TGTGCCACCAGTGATCGACGGTGGGGCTACACCTTC
cdr3_aa: CATSDRRWGYTF
clone_size: few
j_call: TRBJ1-2
d_call: .
v_call: TRBV24-1

cdr3_nt: TGTGCCATCGGGGGCCGGGACCTTTATCAAGAGACCCAGTACTTC
cdr3_aa: CAIGGRDLYQETQYF
clone_size: .
j_call: TRBJ2-5
d_call: .
v_call: TRBV10-3

cdr3_nt: TGTGCCAGCAGCTTAGCGTACGGTCTGGAGACCCAGTACTTC
cdr3_aa: CASSLAYGLETQYF
clone_size: .
j_call: TRBJ2-5
d_call: .
v_call: TRBV7-9

cdr3_nt: TGTGCCAGCGCCGGGACGGACAGGGTCTTTAGCAATCAGCCCCAGCATTTT
cdr3_aa: CASAGTDRVFSNQPQHF
clone_size: few
j_call: TRBJ1-5
d_call: TRBD1
v_call: TRBV2

cdr3_nt: TGTGCCAGCTCACCGATGGGACAGGGGGCGCTTGGGGCCAACGTCCTGACTTTC
cdr3_aa: CASSPMGQGALGANVLTF
clone_size: few
j_call: TRBJ2-6
d_call: TRBD1
v_call: TRBV18